This T cell receptor (beta chain) was documented in a study of OX40 agonist ivuxolimab in advanced cancers. Whole-study context: The dose-escalation cohort had hepatocellular carcinoma, melanoma, renal cell or head and neck cancer.

Sampling of blood occurred at baseline, cycle 4 day 1, and cycle 7 day 1. Profiling relied on immunoSEQ multiplex PCR, and the TCRdb table lists in-frame clones only, not all of them. The sample carries 30,000 to 40,000 clones, around 80% recorded once. The V segment lost 4 bases and the J segment 1 base; nucleotides outside the gene matches: 11. CDR1 is KGHSH and CDR2 is LQKENI in the germline V gene. The CDR3 runs to 17 residues. Details on this clone: The target antigen is unknown.

Whole-study results and caveats: At 0.1 to 3.0 mg/kg, CD4+ and CD8+ blood T cells expanded clonally by week 6. Low normalized clonal expansion also occurred in some nonresponding patients.

This chain links TRBV18 with TRBJ2-5; 8 bases align to TRBD1. The sequence was collected from an adult with an advanced solid tumor such as melanoma, head and neck, liver or kidney cancer. Sample: CD4+ or CD8+ T cells sorted from blood, taken in a trial of the OX40 agonist ivuxolimab. As DNA, the CDR3 is TGTGCCAGCTCACTAAACGGAGGGACAGGCGGCCAAGAGACCCAGTACTTC. Protein product: CASSLNGGTGGQETQYF. Together with reference TRBV18 and TRBJ2-5, the CDR3 gives the full variable domain: NAGVMQNPRHLVRRRGQEARLRCSPMKGHSHVYWYRQLPEEGLKFMVYLQKENIIDESGMPKERFSAEFPKEGPSILRIQQVVRGDSAAYFCASSLNGGTGGQETQYFGPGTRLLVL.